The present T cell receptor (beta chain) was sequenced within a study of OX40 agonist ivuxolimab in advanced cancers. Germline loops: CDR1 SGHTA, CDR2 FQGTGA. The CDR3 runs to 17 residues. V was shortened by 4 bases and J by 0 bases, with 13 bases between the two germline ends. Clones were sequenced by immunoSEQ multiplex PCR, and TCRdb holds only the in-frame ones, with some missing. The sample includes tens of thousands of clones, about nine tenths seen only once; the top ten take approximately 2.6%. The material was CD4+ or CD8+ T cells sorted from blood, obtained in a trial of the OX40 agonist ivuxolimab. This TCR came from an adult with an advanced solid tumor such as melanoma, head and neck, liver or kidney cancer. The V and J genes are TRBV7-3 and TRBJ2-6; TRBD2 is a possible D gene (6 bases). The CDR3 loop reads CASSSGSGPSGANVLTF. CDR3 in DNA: TGTGCCAGCAGCTCCGGCAGCGGGCCCTCTGGGGCCAACGTCCTGACTTTC.